This T cell receptor (beta chain) originates from a study of blood T cells in healthy people across ages. Findings and caveats of the study: Naive CD4+ cell counts and diversity both ran higher in long-lived than in aged donors.

In regard to this clonotype: As yet, its antigen is unknown.

The CDR3 runs 13 residues. Germline CDR1 reads DFQATT; CDR2 reads SNEGSKA (reference sequence). A second about 7 to 12 cycle PCR used barcoded and J-beta primers. One entry per CDR3 protein results from TCRdb running MiXCR on the 5' RACE reads. The sample includes 600,000 to 1,000,000 distinct CDR3 sequences, roughly 25% seen only once; the top ten take under 4.5%. Another study also made use of these data, one on T cells of mothers and their children. From that second work: Each child gave approximately 2.8 million TCR beta CDR3 reads (each mother, over 8.5 million). Detection of persistent microchimeric T cell clones did not occur.

Material: blood. The sequence was obtained from a boy aged 5-17 years in good health. The V call is TRBV20-1, the J call TRBJ2-5; the D is unclear. The J call is doubtful: the DNA matches TRBJ2-1 better. CDR3 loop: CSLRAGVFNEQFF. CDR3 in DNA: TGCAGCCTCCGAGCCGGTGTTTTCAATGAGCAGTTCTTC.